This T cell receptor beta chain is from a study of blood T cell repertoires in COVID-19. Study in general: Both acute and convalescent COVID-19 samples were obtained from the United States, Italy and Spain.

The ends were cut back, 4 bases at V and 5 bases at J, with 30 bases in the middle. This CDR3 region has 19 residues. In germline, CDR1 is LNHNV, CDR2 YYDKDF (reference sequence). Enrollees, about 18 to 89 years old, lived in 20 to 25 US areas. Exposed participants encountered a COVID-19 case during the 2 weeks preceding study entry. The authors' processing: It was from reference gene primer amplification that nucleated cell counts were estimated. Only in-frame clones appear in the TCRdb table, and some are missing; sequencing was by immunoSEQ multiplex PCR. Clone size and V and J calls were adopted from that table, with D and trimming inferred from the DNA. The sample has 210,000 or so clones, around nine tenths seen once; the top ten hold about 4%. This clone has just one count.

The source of this sequence is a woman aged 25 to 39 who had been exposed to COVID-19. The sequencing input was PBMCs or T cells enriched from blood (not recorded which). J is TRBJ2-7 and V is TRBV15; the D gene is possibly TRBD1 (6 bases). This CDR3 reads CATSTSEGTQNYPRDEQYF. For the CDR3, the DNA is TGTGCCACCAGCACCTCTGAGGGGACACAGAACTATCCAAGGGACGAGCAGTACTTC. Supplemented by reference TRBV15 and TRBJ2-7, the full variable domain reads DAMVIQNPRYQVTQFGKPVTLSCSQTLNHNVMYWYQQKSSQAPKLLFHYYDKDFNNEADTPDNFQSRRPNTSFCFLDIRSPGLGDTAMYLCATSTSEGTQNYPRDEQYFGPGTRLTVT.